The 8 T cell receptor beta chains below all came from one sample that was sequenced in a study of metastatic and nonmetastatic thyroid tumors. MiXCR was used by TCRdb to re-call the PCR reads. Among about 13,000 clones listed, roughly 30% were seen once. Thyroid surgery was preceded by no treatment in any patient. Sequencing was carried out using tumor tissue. The receptors originated from a female donor with papillary thyroid cancer or a benign thyroid nodule (not recorded which). Some clones in this sample may be carry-over from other donors' samples.

This chain joins TRBV12-3 or TRBV12-4 and TRBJ2-7; tentative D call: TRBD2 (6 bases). The CDR3 sequence is 15 residues long. V was pared by 2 bases and J by 8 bases, with 19 bases between. The CDR3 spells CASSLTAGWAVKQYF. The DNA for the CDR3 is TGTGCCAGCAGTTTAACGGCGGGGTGGGCAGTAAAGCAGTACTTC.

In this sample, this clone turned up many times. One base away lies a much larger clone, so this may be a sequencing read error. This chain joins TRBV5-1 and TRBJ2-2, with TRBD2 matching 8 bases. CDR1 and CDR2 (germline): SGHRS, YFSETQ. The CDR3 loop spans 13 amino acids. The CDR3 bases are TGCGCCAGCAGCTTGGGTGATAGCGGGGAGCTGCTTTTT. Protein product: CASSLGDSGELLF.

There are many counts of this clone. The chain combines TRBV10-3 with TRBJ2-7; 7 positions agree with TRBD1. The CDR3 is made up of 15 amino acids. Germline V gene data show CDR1 as ENHRY and CDR2 as SYGVKD. Losses at the gene ends were 2 bases for V and 2 bases for J; bases not matched to a gene: 6. CDR3 protein: CAISEDPRGTYEQYF. For the CDR3, the DNA is TGTGCCATCAGTGAGGACCCCAGGGGGACCTACGAGCAGTACTTC.

The chain uses TRBV6-1 and TRBJ1-6; D is uncertain. CDR1 is MNHNS, CDR2 SASEGT, per germline. The CDR3 is made up of 13 amino acids. V shed 10 bases and J shed 10 bases, with 17 bases lying between them. This CDR3 reads CATKERVVSPLHF. DNA for the CDR3: TGTGCCACCAAGGAGAGGGTGGTGTCACCCCTCCACTTT.

The CDR3 is CASSPAKETQYF. The CDR3 DNA follows: TGTGCCAGCTCACCAGCTAAAGAGACCCAGTACTTC. J is TRBJ2-5 and V is TRBV18; D gene ambiguous. Germline lookup yields CDR1 KGHSH and CDR2 LQKENI. V lost 2 bases to trimming and J lost 3 bases, with 4 bases between them. This CDR3 has 12 amino acids.

This clone was counted many times. The V gene is TRBV6-1, the J gene TRBJ1-3, with D perhaps TRBD1 (5 bases). The CDR3 covers 15 residues. V dropped 6 bases and J dropped 0 bases, with 12 bases sitting between them. Germline V gene lookup returns CDR1 MNHNS and CDR2 SASEGT. The CDR3 sequence is CASSATGTSGNTIYF. Here the CDR3 DNA reads TGTGCCAGCAGCGCTACCGGGACCTCTGGAAACACCATATATTTT.

This clone occurred many times. The chain links TRBV5-6 to TRBJ1-4; TRBD1 agrees at 7 bases. Germline V lookup: CDR1 SGHDT, CDR2 YYEEEE. With V trimmed by 4 bases and J by 5 bases, 8 bases remained unmatched. There are 15 residues in the CDR3. The CDR3 DNA is TGTGCCAGCAGCGGGCTGGGACAGTTAAATGAAAAACTGTTTTTT. This encodes CASSGLGQLNEKLFF.

This clone was counted ten times or more. A read error is possible here, since a much larger clone lies one base away. Other DNA sequences in the same sample also yield this CDR3. The chain links TRBV11-2 to TRBJ2-7; D uncertain. The CDR3 is 13 amino acids. Germline assignment: CDR1 SGHAT and CDR2 FQNNGV. CDR3 in DNA: TGTGCCAGCAGCTTATCCAGTCTTAACGAGCAATACTTC. It yields the protein CASSLSSLNEQYF.